The 10 T cell receptor beta chains below all came from one sample that was sequenced in a study of regulatory T cells in long-lasting Graves disease. For TCR beta, libraries came from iRepertoire HTBI primers and Arm-PCR of CDR3 regions. TCRdb used MiXCR to reprocess the multiplex PCR reads, holding one entry per CDR3 protein. The data contain 350,000 to 450,000 distinct CDR3 sequences, roughly a fifth of them singletons. Time point defined: persistent/refractory GD, antithyroid drugs over 5 years with positive TRAb. Construction of the TCR library relied on RNA isolated from PBMCs. The specimen comprised peripheral blood mononuclear cells (PBMCs), sampled when the disease was refractory, from a patient treated with antithyroid drugs. The receptors were sampled from a female donor with Graves disease.

This clonotype was observed a handful of times. The chain combines TRBV11-1 with TRBJ1-6, with TRBD1 as a possible D gene (6 bases). Germline values: CDR1 SGHAT, CDR2 FQDESV (reference sequence). This CDR3 spans 15 amino acids. V shed 1 base and J shed 7 bases, with 11 bases lying between them. In DNA, the CDR3 is TGTGCCAGCAGCTTAGGAGGGGGGCAGAATTCACCCCTCCACTTT. Translating it yields CASSLGGGQNSPLHF.

This clonotype was detected only a few times. Here the CDR3 reads CASSPNPGLNSEQFF. The CDR3 DNA is TGTGCCAGCAGCCCAAACCCGGGACTAAATAGTGAGCAGTTCTTC. The rearrangement links TRBV11-2 to TRBJ2-1, with 7 bases matching TRBD2. The V segment lost 5 bases and the J segment 9 bases; nucleotides outside the gene matches: 13. Germline loops: CDR1 SGHAT, CDR2 FQNNGV. This CDR3 is built from 15 residues.

A word on this clonotype: A clone one base away is much larger, so this may be a read error. This chain uses TRBV20-1 with TRBJ1-1, with TRBD1 matching 7 bases. The CDR3 extends over 12 amino acids. Germline CDR1 is DFQATT and CDR2 is SNEGSKA (reference sequence). The CDR3 here is CSTRGQGPEAFF. The CDR3 bases are TGCAGTACTAGGGGGCAAGGTCCTGAAGCTTTCTTT.

This clonotype was picked up many times. The chain carries TRBV28 and TRBJ1-2; 8 bases map to TRBD1. CDR1 and CDR2 from the germline V gene are MDHEN and SYDVKM. V lost 5 bases, J lost 7 bases, and 18 bases stayed unmatched. The CDR3 consists of 17 residues. The CDR3, as DNA: TGTGCCAGCAGTCCAGACAGGGGTGGGATAGTGTTCAGTGGCTACACCTTC. Protein sequence: CASSPDRGGIVFSGYTF.

This clonotype was recorded a few times. The chain carries TRBV19 and TRBJ1-4; TRBD1 aligns across 8 bases. Germline V gene sequence: CDR1 LNHDA, CDR2 SQIVND (reference sequence). J lost 6 bases, V lost 5 bases, and 8 bases had no gene match. The CDR3 covers 15 residues. CDR3 bases: TGTGCCAGTAGTCGACCCCAGACAGGGGATGAAAAACTGTTTTTT. It translates to CASSRPQTGDEKLFF.

This clonotype was counted only a few times. The chain carries TRBV6-5 and TRBJ2-1, with D perhaps matching TRBD1 (5 bases). The CDR3 covers 14 residues. Germline CDR1 and CDR2: MNHEY and SVGAGI. Trimming pared 0 bases from V and 7 bases from J, leaving 10 bases between. The CDR3 bases are TGTGCCAGCAGTTACTCGACGCAGGGAAATGAGCAGTTCTTC. Translated, it gives CASSYSTQGNEQFF.

The chain recombines TRBV2 with TRBJ2-1; the D is unclear. Per the germline V gene, CDR1 is SNHLY and CDR2 is FYNNEI. The CDR3 runs 12 residues. Trimming took 7 bases from V and 4 from J, leaving 8 bases between them. The CDR3 region is CASMDGYNEQFF. DNA of the CDR3: TGTGCCAGCATGGACGGGTACAATGAGCAGTTCTTC.

This clonotype was seen repeatedly, ten times or more. V is TRBV2 and J is TRBJ2-5; 10 bases line up with TRBD2. This CDR3 comprises 15 residues. Germline CDR1 SNHLY, CDR2 FYNNEI. After removal of 1 base from V and 5 bases from J, the junction contained 4 bases not matched to a gene. The CDR3 here is CASSEESGRAETQYF. In DNA form, the CDR3 reads TGTGCCAGCAGTGAAGAAAGCGGGAGGGCCGAGACCCAGTACTTC.

This clonotype showed up just a few times. This chain links TRBV3-1 with TRBJ1-1; D uncertain. Germline assignment: CDR1 LGHDT and CDR2 YNNKEL (reference sequence). The germline V and J ends were trimmed by 0 bases and 11 bases, with 7 bases remaining between them. There are 11 residues in the CDR3. The chain's CDR3 is CASSQEERAFF. DNA of the CDR3: TGTGCCAGCAGCCAAGAAGAGCGGGCTTTCTTT.

This clonotype appeared many times. The chain is built from TRBV2 and TRBJ1-1; D remains unclear. This CDR3 has 13 residues. V was cut by 8 bases and J by 1 base, with 11 bases left in between. Germline CDR1 is SNHLY and CDR2 is FYNNEI. CDR3 sequence (DNA): TGTGCCAGCGGGCTAGGCGGGAACACTGAAGCTTTCTTT. Encoded protein: CASGLGGNTEAFF.